Below, 19 T cell receptor beta chains from the same sample are listed, as sequenced in a study of CD8+CD57+ T cells in acquired aplastic anemia. Only patients with CD8+CD57+ cell expansion on flow cytometry were chosen for sequencing. Investigators profiled TCR beta VDJ and CDR3 from genomic DNA template. TCRdb reanalysed the reads using MiXCR and keeps one entry per CDR3 protein. The data hold 120,000 or so distinct CDR3 sequences, with over 55% observed a single time. Material for sequencing was sorted CD4+, CD8+, or CD8+CD57+ T cells (not recorded which) from PBMCs. The receptor source for this set is a human donor with aplastic anemia.

The table lists this clonotype with many counts. The chain has TRBV5-5 and TRBJ2-1; D may be TRBD2 (6 bases). CDR1 SGHKS and CDR2 YYEKEE come from the germline V gene (reference sequence). The CDR3 is 11 amino acids. The ends were cut back, 5 bases at V and 9 bases at J, with 9 bases in the middle. The CDR3 DNA reads TGTGCCAGCAGGGACGGGGGTGAGCAGTTCTTC. It encodes CASRDGGEQFF.

The chain recombines TRBV5-1 with TRBJ2-6; possibly TRBD2 for D (6 bases). Deletions cut 0 bases from V and 0 bases from J, with 10 bases between. Germline V gene sequence: CDR1 SGHRS, CDR2 YFSETQ. This CDR3 region has 17 residues. The CDR3 sequence is CASSLAGLTSGANVLTF. The DNA for the CDR3 is TGCGCCAGCAGCTTGGCGGGACTGACCTCTGGGGCCAACGTCCTGACTTTC.

This clonotype was observed many times. The chain uses TRBV14 and TRBJ2-7; D may be TRBD1 (6 bases). Trimming shortened V by 6 bases and J by 0 bases, and 15 bases separated the two germline ends. The CDR3 sequence is 15 residues long. CDR1 is SGHDN, CDR2 FVKESK, per germline. CDR3 in DNA: TGTGCCAGCAGACTGGGGACATCGGACTCCTACGAGCAGTACTTC. Its translation: CASRLGTSDSYEQYF. Complete variable domain (other parts from reference TRBV14 and TRBJ2-7): EAGVTQFPSHSVIEKGQTVTLRCDPISGHDNLYWYRRVMGKEIKFLLHFVKESKQDESGMPNNRFLAERTGGTYSTLKVQPAELEDSGVYFCASRLGTSDSYEQYFGPGTRLTVT.

Regarding this clonotype: Sequence at one end of the junction differs from germline and may be a read error. The chain employs TRBV10-3 and TRBJ1-6; D not certain. Germline CDR1 is ENHRY and CDR2 is SYGVKD. The CDR3 spans 12 residues. CDR3 amino acids: CAISDTPISLYF. CDR3 bases: TGTGCCATCAGTGACACCCCCATCTCCCTCTACTTT.

This clonotype was seen a few times. This sequence joins TRBV20-1 and TRBJ1-1; D is unclear. Trimming shortened V by 3 bases and J by 4 bases, and 12 bases separated the two germline ends. CDR3 size: 13 residues. Germline V gives CDR1 DFQATT, CDR2 SNEGSKA (reference sequence). This chain's CDR3 is CSAREDITTEAFF. The CDR3, as DNA: TGCAGTGCTAGGGAAGACATTACCACTGAAGCTTTCTTT.

This clonotype was counted many times. V is TRBV7-3 and J is TRBJ1-1; 7 bases match TRBD1. The CDR3 length is 14 residues. The germline V gene has CDR1 SGHTA and CDR2 FQGTGA. The V and J ends lost 4 bases and 6 bases, in that order; junction bases with no gene match: 8. The chain's CDR3 is CASSSQGGVAEAFF. DNA for the CDR3: TGTGCCAGCAGCTCCCAGGGGGGAGTCGCTGAAGCTTTCTTT.

This clonotype was observed a handful of times. CDR3 coding DNA: TGTGCCACCAGTGACCCCCCGGGACAGGGGGCCGTAGAGACCCAGTACTTC. As protein: CATSDPPGQGAVETQYF. V gene TRBV24-1 combines with J gene TRBJ2-5; 12 nucleotides agree with TRBD1. The junction had 9 bases not matched to a gene; V was cut back by 4 bases and J by 4 bases. This CDR3 has 17 amino acids. Looked up from germline, CDR1 is KGHDR and CDR2 is SFDVKD.

The rearrangement uses TRBV11-2 and TRBJ1-4; TRBD1 matches 8 bases. The germline CDR1 and CDR2 sequences are SGHAT and FQNNGV. This CDR3 spans 15 amino acids. V shed 0 bases and J 8 bases; nucleotides not matched to a gene: 5. CDR3 protein: CASSLDGTGGEKLFF. DNA for the CDR3: TGTGCCAGCAGCTTAGACGGCACAGGGGGGGAAAAACTGTTTTTT.

The chain joins TRBV7-3 to TRBJ2-4, with D possibly being TRBD2 (6 bases). The V gene's germline CDR1 is SGHTA and CDR2 FQGTGA. The CDR3 consists of 12 residues. The V gene lost 8 bases and the J gene lost 1 base, with 6 bases spanning the gap. Written as DNA, the CDR3 is TGTGCCAGCGGAGGGGCCAAAAACATTCAGTACTTC. It encodes CASGGAKNIQYF.

The V gene is TRBV20-1, the J gene TRBJ2-7, with a weak D call TRBD2 (5 bases). From germline, CDR1 is DFQATT and CDR2 SNEGSKA (reference sequence). V gave up 2 bases and J gave up 2 bases, with 13 bases separating them. The CDR3 sequence is 14 residues long. CDR3 in amino acids: CSARPGTATYEQYF. CDR3 nucleotide sequence: TGCAGTGCTAGACCGGGAACCGCGACCTACGAGCAGTACTTC.

This chain's CDR3 is CATSRDWSTSGRASTDTQYF. DNA of the CDR3: TGTGCCACCAGCAGAGATTGGAGTACTAGCGGGAGGGCTAGCACAGATACGCAGTATTTT. The chain has TRBV15 and TRBJ2-3, with 13 bases lining up with TRBD2. The CDR3 runs 20 residues. Germline V gene sequence: CDR1 LNHNV, CDR2 YYDKDF (reference sequence). Unmatched junction bases numbered 9, after V lost 0 bases and J lost 0 bases.

This rearrangement joins TRBV10-3 to TRBJ2-3; D unresolved. This CDR3 has 13 amino acids. Per germline, CDR1 ENHRY and CDR2 SYGVKD. Trimming shortened V by 0 bases and J by 1 base, and 2 bases separated the two germline ends. DNA of the CDR3: TGTGCCATCAGTGAGTCCGGCACAGATACGCAGTATTTT. Translating gives CAISESGTDTQYF.

The rearrangement uses TRBV2 and TRBJ2-4; D gene unclear. The length of the CDR3 is 12 residues. Trimming cost V 3 bases and J 6 bases, with 6 bases left between them. The germline V gene has CDR1 SNHLY and CDR2 FYNNEI. The CDR3 nucleotides read TGTGCCAGCAGTGACCCGAGAAACATTCAGTACTTC. It yields the protein CASSDPRNIQYF.

The chain is built from TRBV6-1 and TRBJ2-1; D perhaps matches TRBD2 (5 bases). The J call may be wrong; the DNA end is better matched by TRBJ2-5. The CDR3 runs 15 residues. Germline V gives CDR1 MNHNS, CDR2 SASEGT. CDR3 in amino acids: CASSEEAGNQETQYF. As DNA, the CDR3 is TGTGCCAGCAGTGAAGAGGCCGGGAACCAAGAGACCCAGTACTTC.

This clonotype came up once. The chain has TRBV5-6 and TRBJ1-2, with 8 positions matching TRBD1. V lost 6 bases, J lost 10 bases, and 8 bases stayed unmatched. CDR1 and CDR2 (germline): SGHDT, YYEEEE. The length of the CDR3 is 12 residues. CDR3: CASKDREVAYTF. CDR3 in DNA: TGTGCCAGCAAGGACAGGGAGGTAGCCTACACCTTC.

This chain joins TRBV12-3 or TRBV12-4 and TRBJ1-4, with D unclear. V gave up 3 bases and J gave up 11 bases, with 10 bases separating them. This CDR3 region has 12 residues. CDR3 sequence reads: CASSFTGEKLFF. The CDR3, as DNA: TGTGCCAGCAGTTTTACCGGGGAGAAACTGTTTTTT.

The V call is TRBV7-9, the J call TRBJ1-4, with D unresolved. Germline V gene lookup returns CDR1 SEHNR and CDR2 FQNEAQ (reference sequence). The CDR3 loop spans 16 amino acids. V was clipped by 1 base and J by 4 bases, with 13 bases between them. The CDR3: CASSLVPGDFNEKLFF. DNA for the CDR3: TGTGCCAGCAGCTTAGTCCCGGGTGACTTTAATGAAAAACTGTTTTTT.

The rearrangement uses TRBV7-2 and TRBJ1-6; the D gene is possibly TRBD1 (6 bases). V was pared by 6 bases and J by 10 bases, with 13 bases between. The CDR3 consists of 13 residues. Per the germline V gene, CDR1 is SGHTA and CDR2 is FQGNSA. The CDR3 coding sequence is TGTGCCAGCAGTCGACAGGTTCGGTCACCCCTCCACTTT. This gives the protein CASSRQVRSPLHF.

CDR3 in amino acids: CSASRQVLSGNTIYF. The CDR3 DNA reads TGCAGTGCTAGTAGACAGGTCTTATCTGGAAACACCATATATTTT. The V call is TRBV20-1, the J call TRBJ1-3; D possibly corresponds to TRBD1 (6 bases). V was clipped by 3 bases and J by 1 base, with 13 bases between them. The CDR3 is made up of 15 amino acids. Germline CDR1 is DFQATT and CDR2 is SNEGSKA (reference sequence).